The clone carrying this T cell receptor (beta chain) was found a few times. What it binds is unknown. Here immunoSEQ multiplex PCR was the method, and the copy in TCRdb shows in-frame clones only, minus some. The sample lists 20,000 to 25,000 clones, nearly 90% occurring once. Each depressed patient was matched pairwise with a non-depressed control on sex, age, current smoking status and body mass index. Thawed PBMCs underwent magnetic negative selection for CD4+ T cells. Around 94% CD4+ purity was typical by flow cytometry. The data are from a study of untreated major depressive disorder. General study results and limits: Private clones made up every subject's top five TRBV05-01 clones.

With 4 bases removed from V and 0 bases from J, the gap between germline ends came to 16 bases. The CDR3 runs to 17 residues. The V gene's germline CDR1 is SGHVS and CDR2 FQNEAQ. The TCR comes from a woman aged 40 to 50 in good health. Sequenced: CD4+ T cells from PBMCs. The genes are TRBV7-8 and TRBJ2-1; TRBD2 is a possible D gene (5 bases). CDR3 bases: TGTGCCAGCAGCTATCTACTAGGAGGAAACTCCTACAATGAGCAGTTCTTC. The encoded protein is CASSYLLGGNSYNEQFF.